The clone carrying this TCR beta chain occurred a few times. What it binds is unknown. At one of its ends the junction is not consistent with the germline gene, which may arise from a read error. The CDR3 covers 11 residues. Per germline, CDR1 SEHNR and CDR2 FQNEAQ (reference sequence). The source of the sample is a study of cytomegalovirus exposure and HLA in healthy donors. About the research overall: Out of 150 million to 200 million T cells, an earlier analysis found around 120 million unique TCR beta sequences in total. Study-wide results and caveats: Researchers counted 164 TCR beta chains as cytomegalovirus-associated.

PCR employed 60 Vbeta and 13 Jbeta primers. Data came from immunoSEQ multiplex PCR; TCRdb stores just in-frame clones and leaves some out. The sample holds over 90,000 clones, around three quarters seen once. Sequenced input: PBMCs. This chain joins TRBV7-9 and TRBJ1-2, with D possibly matching TRBD1 (5 bases). This TCR was sampled from a woman in her 50s in good health and CMV-seropositive. The CDR3 coding sequence is TGTTCCAGCAGCGTCATGCGGGGCTACACTTTC. This gives the protein CSSSVMRGYTF. The whole variable domain, remainder taken from reference TRBV7-9 and TRBJ1-2, is DTGVSQNPRHKITKRGQNVTFRCDPISEHNRLYWYRQTLGQGPEFLTYFQNEAQLEKSRLLSDRFSAERPKGSFSTLEIQRTEQGDSAMYLCSSSVMRGYTFGSGTRLTVV.